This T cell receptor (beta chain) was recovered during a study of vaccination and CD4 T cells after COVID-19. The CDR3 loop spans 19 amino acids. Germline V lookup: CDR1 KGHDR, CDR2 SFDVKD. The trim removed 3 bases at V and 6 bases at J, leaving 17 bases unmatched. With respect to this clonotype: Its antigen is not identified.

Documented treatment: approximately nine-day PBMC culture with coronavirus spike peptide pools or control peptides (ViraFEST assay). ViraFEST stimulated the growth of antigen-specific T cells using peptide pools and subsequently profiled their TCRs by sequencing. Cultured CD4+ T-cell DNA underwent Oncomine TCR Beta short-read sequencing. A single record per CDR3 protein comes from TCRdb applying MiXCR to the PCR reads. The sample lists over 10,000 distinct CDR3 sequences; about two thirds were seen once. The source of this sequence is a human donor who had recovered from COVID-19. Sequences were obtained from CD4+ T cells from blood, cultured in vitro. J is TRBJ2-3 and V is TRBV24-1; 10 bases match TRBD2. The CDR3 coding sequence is TGTGCCACCAGTGATCCACGCCTCCATCTAGCGGGAGTAGTGGATACGCAGTATTTT. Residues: CATSDPRLHLAGVVDTQYF.